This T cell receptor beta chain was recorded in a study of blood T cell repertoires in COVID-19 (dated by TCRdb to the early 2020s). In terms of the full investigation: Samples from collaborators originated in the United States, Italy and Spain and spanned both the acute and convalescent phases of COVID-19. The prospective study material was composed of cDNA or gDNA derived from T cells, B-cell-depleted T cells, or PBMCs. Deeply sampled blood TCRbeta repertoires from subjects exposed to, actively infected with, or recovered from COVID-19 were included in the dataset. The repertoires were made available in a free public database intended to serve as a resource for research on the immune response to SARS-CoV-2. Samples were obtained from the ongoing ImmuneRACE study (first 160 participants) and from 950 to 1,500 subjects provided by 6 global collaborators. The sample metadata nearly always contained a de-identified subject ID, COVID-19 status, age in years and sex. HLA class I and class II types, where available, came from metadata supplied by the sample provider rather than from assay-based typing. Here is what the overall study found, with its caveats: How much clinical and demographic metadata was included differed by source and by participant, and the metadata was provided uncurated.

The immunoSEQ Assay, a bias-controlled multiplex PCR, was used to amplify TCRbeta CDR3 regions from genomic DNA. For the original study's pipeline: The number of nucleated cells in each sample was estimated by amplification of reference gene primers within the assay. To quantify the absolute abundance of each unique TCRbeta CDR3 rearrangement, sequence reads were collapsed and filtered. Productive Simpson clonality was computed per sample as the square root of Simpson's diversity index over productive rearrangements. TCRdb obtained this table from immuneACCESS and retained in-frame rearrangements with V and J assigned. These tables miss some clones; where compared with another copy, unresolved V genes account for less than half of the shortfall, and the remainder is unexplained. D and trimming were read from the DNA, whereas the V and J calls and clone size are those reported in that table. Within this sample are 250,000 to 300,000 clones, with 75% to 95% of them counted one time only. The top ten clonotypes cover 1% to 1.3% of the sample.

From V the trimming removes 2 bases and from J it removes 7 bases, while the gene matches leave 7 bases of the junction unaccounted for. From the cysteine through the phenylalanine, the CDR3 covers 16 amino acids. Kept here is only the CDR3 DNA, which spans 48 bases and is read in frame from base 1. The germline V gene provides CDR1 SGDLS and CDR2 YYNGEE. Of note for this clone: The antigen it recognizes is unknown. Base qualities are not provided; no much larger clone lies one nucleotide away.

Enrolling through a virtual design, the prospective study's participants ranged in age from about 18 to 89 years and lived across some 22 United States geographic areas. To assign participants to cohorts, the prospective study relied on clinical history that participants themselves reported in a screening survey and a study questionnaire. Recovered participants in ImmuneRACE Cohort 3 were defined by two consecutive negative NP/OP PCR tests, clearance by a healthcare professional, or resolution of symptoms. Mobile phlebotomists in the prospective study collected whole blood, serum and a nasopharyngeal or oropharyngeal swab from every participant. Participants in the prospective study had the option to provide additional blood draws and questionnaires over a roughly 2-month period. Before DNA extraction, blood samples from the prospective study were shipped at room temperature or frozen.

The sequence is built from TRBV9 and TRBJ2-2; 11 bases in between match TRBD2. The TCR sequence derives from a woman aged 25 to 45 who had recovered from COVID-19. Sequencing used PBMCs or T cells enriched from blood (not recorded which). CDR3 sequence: CASSVELAGVGGELFF. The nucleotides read TGTGCCAGCAGCGTCGAACTAGCGGGAGTTGGCGGGGAGCTGTTTTTT.